This T cell receptor beta chain was identified in a study of OX40 agonist ivuxolimab in advanced cancers. Looking at the study overall: As their treatment, patients were administered ivuxolimab, an agonistic anti-OX40 (CD134) antibody. Whole-study findings and limits: Expanded peripheral T cells had an undetermined antigen specificity.

Autoimmune disease history or systemic immunosuppression barred patients. A word on this clone: The antigen is not known.

The CDR3 has 16 amino acids. V was cut by 3 bases and J by 1 base, with 14 bases left in between. The germline CDR1 and CDR2 sequences are MNHEY and SMNVEV (reference sequence). Measured with immunoSEQ multiplex PCR; TCRdb has only the in-frame clones, and not every one. The table lists roughly 61,000 clones, roughly nine tenths of them singletons. The V gene is TRBV27, the J gene TRBJ2-3; D tentatively fits TRBD1 or TRBD2 (6 bases each). This clonotype was obtained from an adult with an advanced solid tumor such as melanoma, head and neck, liver or kidney cancer. Sequenced here: CD4+ or CD8+ T cells sorted from blood, sampled in a trial of the OX40 agonist ivuxolimab. The CDR3: CASSLRGEYGTDTQYF. CDR3 nucleotides: TGTGCCAGCAGTTTGAGGGGGGAATACGGCACAGATACGCAGTATTTT.